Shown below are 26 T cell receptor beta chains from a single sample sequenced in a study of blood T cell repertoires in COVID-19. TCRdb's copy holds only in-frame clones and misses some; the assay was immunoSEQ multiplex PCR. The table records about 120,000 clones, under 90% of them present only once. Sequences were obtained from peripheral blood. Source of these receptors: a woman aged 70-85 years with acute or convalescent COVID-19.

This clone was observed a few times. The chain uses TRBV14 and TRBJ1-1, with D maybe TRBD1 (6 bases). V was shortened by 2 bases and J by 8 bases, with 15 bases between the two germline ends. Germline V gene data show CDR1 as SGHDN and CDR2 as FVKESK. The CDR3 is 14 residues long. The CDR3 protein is CASSQLTGLSEAFF. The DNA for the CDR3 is TGTGCCAGCAGCCAATTGACAGGACTCAGCGAAGCTTTCTTT.

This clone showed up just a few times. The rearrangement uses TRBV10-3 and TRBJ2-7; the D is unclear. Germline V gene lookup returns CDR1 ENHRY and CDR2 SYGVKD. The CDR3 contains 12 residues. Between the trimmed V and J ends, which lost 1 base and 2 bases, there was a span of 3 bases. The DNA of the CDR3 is TGTGCCATCAGTGAGTACACCTACGAGCAGTACTTC. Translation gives CAISEYTYEQYF.

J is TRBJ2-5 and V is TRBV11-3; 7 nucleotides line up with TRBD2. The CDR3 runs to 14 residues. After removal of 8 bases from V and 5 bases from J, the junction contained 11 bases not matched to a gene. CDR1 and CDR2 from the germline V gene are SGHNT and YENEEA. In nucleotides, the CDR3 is TGTGCCAGCCGCCCTGTATCCGGGGGGGAGACCCAGTACTTC. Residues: CASRPVSGGETQYF.

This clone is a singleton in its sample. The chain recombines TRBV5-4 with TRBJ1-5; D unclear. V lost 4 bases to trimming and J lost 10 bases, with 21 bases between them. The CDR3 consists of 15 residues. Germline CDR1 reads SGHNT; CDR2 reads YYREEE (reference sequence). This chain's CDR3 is CASSAGGGSKFPQHF. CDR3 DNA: TGTGCCAGCAGCGCTGGTGGCGGAAGTAAGTTCCCCCAGCATTTT. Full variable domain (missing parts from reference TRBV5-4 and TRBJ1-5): ETGVTQSPTHLIKTRGQQVTLRCSSQSGHNTVSWYQQALGQGPQFIFQYYREEENGRGNFPPRFSGLQFPNYSSELNVNALELDDSALYLCASSAGGGSKFPQHFGDGTRLSIL.

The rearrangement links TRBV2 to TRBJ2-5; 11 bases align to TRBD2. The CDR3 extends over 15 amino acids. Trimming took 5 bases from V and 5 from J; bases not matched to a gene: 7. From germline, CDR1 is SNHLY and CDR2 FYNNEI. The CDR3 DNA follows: TGTGCCAGCAGTCCCACTAGCGGGGGAGCCGAGACCCAGTACTTC. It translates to CASSPTSGGAETQYF.

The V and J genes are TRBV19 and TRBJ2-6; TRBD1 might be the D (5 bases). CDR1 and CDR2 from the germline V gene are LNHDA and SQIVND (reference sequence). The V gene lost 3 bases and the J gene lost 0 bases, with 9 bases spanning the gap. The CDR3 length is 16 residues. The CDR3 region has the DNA TGTGCCAGTAGTATCCAGGGAAGCTCTGGGGCCAACGTCCTGACTTTC. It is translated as CASSIQGSSGANVLTF.

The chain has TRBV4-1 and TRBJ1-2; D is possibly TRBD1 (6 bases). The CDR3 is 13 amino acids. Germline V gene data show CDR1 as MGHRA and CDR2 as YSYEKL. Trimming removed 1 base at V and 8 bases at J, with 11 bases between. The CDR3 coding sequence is TGCGCCAGCAGCCAAGCCCAGGGGTACGGCTACACCTTC. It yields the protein CASSQAQGYGYTF.

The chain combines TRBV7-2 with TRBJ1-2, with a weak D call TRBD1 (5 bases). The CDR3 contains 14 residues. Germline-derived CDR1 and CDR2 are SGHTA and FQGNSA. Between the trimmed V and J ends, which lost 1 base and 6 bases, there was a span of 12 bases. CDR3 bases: TGTGCCAGCAGCTTAGTTGGAGGGGCGGATGGCTACACCTTC. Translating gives CASSLVGGADGYTF.

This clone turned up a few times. The CDR3 is CASSLQGLDGYTF. CDR3 nucleotides: TGTGCCAGCAGTCTCCAGGGTCTGGATGGCTACACCTTC. This chain uses TRBV6-2 or TRBV6-3 with TRBJ1-2; maybe TRBD1 (5 bases). V lost 5 bases and J lost 6, with 13 bases in between. Looked up from germline, CDR1 is MNHEY and CDR2 is SVGEGT. The CDR3 totals 13 residues.

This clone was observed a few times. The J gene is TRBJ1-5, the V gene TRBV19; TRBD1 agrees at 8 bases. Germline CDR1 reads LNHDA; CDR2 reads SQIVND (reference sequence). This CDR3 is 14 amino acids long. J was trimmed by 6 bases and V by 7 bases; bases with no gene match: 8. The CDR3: CASTPTGGGQPQHF. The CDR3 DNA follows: TGTGCCAGTACCCCCACAGGGGGGGGTCAGCCCCAGCATTTT.

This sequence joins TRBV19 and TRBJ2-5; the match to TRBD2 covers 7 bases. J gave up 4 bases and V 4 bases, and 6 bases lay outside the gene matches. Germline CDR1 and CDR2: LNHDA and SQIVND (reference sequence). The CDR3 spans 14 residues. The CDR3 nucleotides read TGTGCCAGTAGTACCCCGGGACTAAGAGAGACCCAGTACTTC. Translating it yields CASSTPGLRETQYF.

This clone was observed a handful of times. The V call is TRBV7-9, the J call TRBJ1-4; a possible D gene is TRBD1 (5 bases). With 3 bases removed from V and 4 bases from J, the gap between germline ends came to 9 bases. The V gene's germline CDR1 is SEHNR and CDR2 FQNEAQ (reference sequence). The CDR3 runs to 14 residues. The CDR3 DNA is TGTGCCAGCAGCTTTGGACACCTTAATGAAAAACTGTTTTTT. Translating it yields CASSFGHLNEKLFF.

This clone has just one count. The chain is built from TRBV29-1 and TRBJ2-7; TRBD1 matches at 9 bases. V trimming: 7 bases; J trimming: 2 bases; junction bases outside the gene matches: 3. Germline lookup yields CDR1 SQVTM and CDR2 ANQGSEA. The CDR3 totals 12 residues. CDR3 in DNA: TGCAGCGCCGGGACAGGGACCTACGAGCAGTACTTC. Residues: CSAGTGTYEQYF.

The chain's CDR3 is CASSISGTGTSGYTF. In nucleotides, the CDR3 is TGTGCCAGTAGTATCTCCGGGACAGGGACGAGTGGCTACACCTTC. The rearrangement joins TRBV19 to TRBJ1-2; TRBD1 agrees at 9 bases. The CDR3 is 15 amino acids. With V trimmed by 3 bases and J by 7 bases, 9 bases remained unmatched. Per the germline V gene, CDR1 is LNHDA and CDR2 is SQIVND (reference sequence).

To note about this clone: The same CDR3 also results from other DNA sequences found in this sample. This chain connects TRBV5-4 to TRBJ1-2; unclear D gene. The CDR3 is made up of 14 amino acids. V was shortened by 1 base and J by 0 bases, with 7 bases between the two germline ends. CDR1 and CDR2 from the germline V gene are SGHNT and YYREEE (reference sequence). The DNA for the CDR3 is TGTGCCAGCAGCTTGCAATTAGCTAACTATGGCTACACCTTC. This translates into CASSLQLANYGYTF.

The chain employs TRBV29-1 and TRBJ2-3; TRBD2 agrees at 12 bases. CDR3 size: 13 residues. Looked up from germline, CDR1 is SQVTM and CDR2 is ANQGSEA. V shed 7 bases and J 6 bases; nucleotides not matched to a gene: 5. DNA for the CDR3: TGCAGCGCATCTAGCGGGGGGGCGGATACGCAGTATTTT. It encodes CSASSGGADTQYF.

CDR3 amino acids: CASSYASGGAKSYEQYF. The CDR3 bases are TGTGCCAGCAGTTACGCAAGCGGGGGGGCAAAGTCCTACGAGCAGTACTTC. The chain recombines TRBV6-2 or TRBV6-3 with TRBJ2-7; 10 bases agree with TRBD2. The CDR3 length is 17 residues. The junction had 8 bases not matched to a gene; V was cut back by 2 bases and J by 1 base. The V gene's germline CDR1 is MNHEY and CDR2 SVGEGT.

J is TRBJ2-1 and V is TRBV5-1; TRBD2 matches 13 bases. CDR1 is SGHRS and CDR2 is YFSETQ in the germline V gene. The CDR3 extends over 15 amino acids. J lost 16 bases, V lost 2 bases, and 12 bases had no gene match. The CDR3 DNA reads TGCGCCAGCAGCTTACTAGCGGGGGGGCTATCCCCACAATTCTTC. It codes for CASSLLAGGLSPQFF.

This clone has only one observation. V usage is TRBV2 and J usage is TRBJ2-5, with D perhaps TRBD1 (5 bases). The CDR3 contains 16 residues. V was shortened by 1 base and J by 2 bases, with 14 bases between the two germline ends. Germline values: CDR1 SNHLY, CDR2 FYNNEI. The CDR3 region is CASSEGRGWQQETQYF. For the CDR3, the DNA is TGTGCCAGCAGTGAAGGAAGGGGCTGGCAACAAGAGACCCAGTACTTC.

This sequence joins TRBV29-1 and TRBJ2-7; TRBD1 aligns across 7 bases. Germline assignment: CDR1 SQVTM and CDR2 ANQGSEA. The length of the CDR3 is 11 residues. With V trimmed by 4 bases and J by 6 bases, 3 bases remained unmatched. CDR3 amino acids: CSVGTGAEQYF. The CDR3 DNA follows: TGCAGCGTTGGGACAGGTGCCGAGCAGTACTTC.

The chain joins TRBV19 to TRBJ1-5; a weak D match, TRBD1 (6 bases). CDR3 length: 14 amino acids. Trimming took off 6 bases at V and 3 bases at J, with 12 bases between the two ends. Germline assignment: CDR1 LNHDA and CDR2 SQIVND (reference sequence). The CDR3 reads CASRKNRDNQPQHF. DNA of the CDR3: TGTGCCAGTAGGAAAAACAGGGACAATCAGCCCCAGCATTTT. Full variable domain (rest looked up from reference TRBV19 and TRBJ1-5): DGGITQSPKYLFRKEGQNVTLSCEQNLNHDAMYWYRQDPGQGLRLIYYSQIVNDFQKGDIAEGYSVSREKKESFPLTVTSAQKNPTAFYLCASRKNRDNQPQHFGDGTRLSIL.

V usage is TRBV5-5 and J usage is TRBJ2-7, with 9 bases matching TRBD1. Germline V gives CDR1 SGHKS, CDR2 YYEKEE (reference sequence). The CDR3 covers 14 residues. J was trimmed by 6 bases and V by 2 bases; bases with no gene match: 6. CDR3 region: CASSLQGQGTEQYF. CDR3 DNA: TGTGCCAGCAGCTTACAAGGACAGGGGACCGAGCAGTACTTC.

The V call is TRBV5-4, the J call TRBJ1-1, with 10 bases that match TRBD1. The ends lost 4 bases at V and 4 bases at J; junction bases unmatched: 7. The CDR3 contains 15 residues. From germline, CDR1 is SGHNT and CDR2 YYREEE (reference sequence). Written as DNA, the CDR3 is TGTGCCAGCAGCATTGGGACAGGGGCCGGCACTGAAGCTTTCTTT. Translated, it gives CASSIGTGAGTEAFF.

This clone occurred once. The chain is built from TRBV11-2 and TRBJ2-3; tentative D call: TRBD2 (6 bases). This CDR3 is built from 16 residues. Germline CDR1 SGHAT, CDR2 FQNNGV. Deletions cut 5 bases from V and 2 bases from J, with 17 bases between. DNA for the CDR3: TGTGCCAGCAGCGCCGGGACTCTCACCCCCACAGATACGCAGTATTTT. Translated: CASSAGTLTPTDTQYF.

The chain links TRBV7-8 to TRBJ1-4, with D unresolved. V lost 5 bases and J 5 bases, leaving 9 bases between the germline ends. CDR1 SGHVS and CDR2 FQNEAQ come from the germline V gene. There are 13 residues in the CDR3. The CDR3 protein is CASSGRTNEKLFF. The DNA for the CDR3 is TGTGCCAGCAGCGGCCGTACCAATGAAAAACTGTTTTTT.

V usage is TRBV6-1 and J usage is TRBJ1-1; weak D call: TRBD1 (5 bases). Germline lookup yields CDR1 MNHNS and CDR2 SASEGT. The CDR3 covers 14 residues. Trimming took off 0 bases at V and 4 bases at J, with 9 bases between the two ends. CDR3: CASSEARRGTEAFF. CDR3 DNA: TGTGCCAGCAGTGAAGCCAGAAGGGGCACTGAAGCTTTCTTT.